The text below deals with one T cell receptor (beta chain). The data derive from a study of blood T cell repertoires in COVID-19. Study at large: Whether acute or convalescent, the COVID-19 samples came from the United States, Italy and Spain. Sources were T cells, B-cell-depleted T cells, or PBMCs; the material itself was cDNA or gDNA.

CDR3 length: 10 residues. Trimming took off 4 bases at V and 11 bases at J, with 11 bases between the two ends. The germline CDR1 and CDR2 sequences are SQVTM and ANQGSEA. Original processing methods: Nucleated cell counts were estimated from reference gene primer amplification. Profiling relied on immunoSEQ multiplex PCR, and the TCRdb table lists in-frame clones only, not all of them. The V and J calls and clone size come from that table; D and trimming were worked out from the DNA. Among a few hundred thousand clones listed, around 90% were seen once. V is TRBV29-1 and J is TRBJ1-1; D ambiguous. This receptor was obtained from a woman aged 40 to 50 who had recovered from COVID-19. Sequenced material: peripheral blood. The CDR3, as DNA: TGCAGCGTTGCGGACTCTAGGGCTTTCTTT. The encoded protein is CSVADSRAFF.